This TCR beta chain was sequenced in a study of human T cells and chemical hapten exposure. In the study overall: On the upper back, patch tests were applied with 0.01% DPC and read at 6 days.

This clonotype was counted a few times. Its cognate antigen is unknown. Each CDR3 protein gets one entry after TCRdb re-called the RACE reads with MiXCR. The sample holds about 200,000 distinct CDR3 sequences, more than 20% seen once. Time point described: patch test 3, about 24 weeks after DPC sensitization. The treatment was: therapeutic diphenylcyclopropenone sensitization with weekly scalp DPC. Study-wide points: The study found expanded TCRs formed significantly more large CDR3 similarity clusters than controls.

V was pared by 5 bases and J by 9 bases, with 20 bases between. CDR1 and CDR2 (germline): SGHVS, FQNEAQ. The CDR3 is made up of 15 amino acids. The sequencing used whole blood, collected in connection with sensitization to the hapten diphenylcyclopropenone (DPC). The rearrangement joins TRBV7-8 to TRBJ1-5, with D unresolved. This sequence was found in a woman aged 40 to 55 with alopecia areata. Some clones in this sample may be carry-over from other donors' samples. CDR3 DNA: TGTGCCAGCAGCCCGTCCGCGGATCCGGGGATGCCCCAGCATTTT. It yields the protein CASSPSADPGMPQHF. Looking up the rest from reference TRBV7-8 and TRBJ1-5 gives the full variable domain: GAGVSQSPRYKVAKRGQDVALRCDPISGHVSLFWYQQALGQGPEFLTYFQNEAQLDKSGLPSDRFFAERPEGSVSTLKIQRTQQEDSAVYLCASSPSADPGMPQHFGDGTRLSIL.